This entry lists 16 T cell receptor beta chains sequenced from one sample in a study of blood T cell repertoires in COVID-19. The protocol was immunoSEQ multiplex PCR, while the TCRdb copy is restricted to in-frame clones and leaves out a portion. The sample yields 410,000 or so clones, 86% seen once. Sequences were obtained from peripheral blood. These receptor sequences come from a woman aged 30 to 39 with active or convalescent COVID-19.

This chain connects TRBV2 to TRBJ1-5; 11 bases are shared with TRBD1. The CDR3 has 17 amino acids. J gave up 3 bases and V 5 bases, and 9 bases lay outside the gene matches. The germline V gene has CDR1 SNHLY and CDR2 FYNNEI. The CDR3 DNA is TGTGCCAGCAGTAGTGGGACAGGGGGGACGTTCAATCAGCCCCAGCATTTT. Protein sequence: CASSSGTGGTFNQPQHF.

V and J are TRBV5-1 and TRBJ2-5, with 8 bases matching TRBD2. Germline CDR1 and CDR2: SGHRS and YFSETQ. The CDR3 runs 15 residues. The trim removed 0 bases at V and 5 bases at J, leaving 6 bases unmatched. Written as DNA, the CDR3 is TGCGCCAGCAGCTTGGATTTTAGCGGGGTGGAGACCCAGTACTTC. It translates to CASSLDFSGVETQYF.

The CDR3 is CASSQGTAGGLYYNEQFF. CDR3 DNA sequence: TGCGCCAGCAGCCAAGGTACAGCGGGGGGGCTATACTACAATGAGCAGTTCTTC. The rearrangement uses TRBV4-1 and TRBJ2-1; 10 nucleotides line up with TRBD2. Germline assignment: CDR1 MGHRA and CDR2 YSYEKL. This CDR3 is built from 18 residues. Trimming at V came to 1 base and at J to 3 bases, leaving 9 bases not matched to a gene.

The chain uses TRBV27 and TRBJ1-2; D possibly corresponds to TRBD1 (6 bases). This CDR3 has 14 amino acids. V was clipped by 5 bases and J by 4 bases, with 14 bases between them. Germline V gene data show CDR1 as MNHEY and CDR2 as SMNVEV (reference sequence). CDR3 sequence (DNA): TGTGCCAGCAGTCCAACAGGGCCATCCTATGGCTACACCTTC. Translating gives CASSPTGPSYGYTF.

This clone was seen more than once but under ten times. The chain joins TRBV2 to TRBJ2-7, with 11 bases lining up with TRBD2. Losses at the gene ends were 3 bases for V and 5 bases for J; bases not matched to a gene: 6. Germline assignment: CDR1 SNHLY and CDR2 FYNNEI. CDR3 length: 15 residues. The CDR3 bases are TGTGCCAGCAGTGACCTAGCGGGGGGTGAGAACGAGCAGTACTTC. Translating gives CASSDLAGGENEQYF.

The rearrangement uses TRBV30 and TRBJ1-5; tentative D call: TRBD1 (6 bases). The CDR3 contains 12 residues. Trimming cost V 2 bases and J 9 bases, with 11 bases left between them. From germline, CDR1 is GTSNPN and CDR2 SVGIG (reference sequence). In DNA form, the CDR3 reads TGTGCCTGGAGTCCAGGGGCACCGCCCCAGCATTTT. Its protein product is CAWSPGAPPQHF.

The genes are TRBV3-1 (or the pseudogene TRBV3-2) and TRBJ1-4, with D hard to call. With 4 bases removed from V and 8 bases from J, the gap between germline ends came to 11 bases. The CDR3 has 13 amino acids. Germline V lookup: CDR1 LGHDT, CDR2 YNNKEL (reference sequence). The CDR3 nucleotides are TGTGCCAGCAGCCCCGGGGTCAAAGAAAAACTGTTTTTT. Translation gives CASSPGVKEKLFF.

The table lists this clone with many counts. The chain uses TRBV6-4 and TRBJ1-2, with 7 bases matching TRBD1. The CDR3 covers 15 residues. Germline V gene sequence: CDR1 MRHNA, CDR2 SNTAGT. The ends lost 0 bases at V and 4 bases at J; junction bases unmatched: 5. CDR3 nucleotide sequence: TGTGCCAGCAGTGACTCGGCAGGGGGTACCTATGGCTACACCTTC. Encoded protein: CASSDSAGGTYGYTF.

The gene calls are TRBV19 and TRBJ1-4; 11 nucleotides align to TRBD1. This CDR3 has 17 residues. Germline V gene lookup returns CDR1 LNHDA and CDR2 SQIVND (reference sequence). The V gene end was trimmed by 7 bases and the J gene end by 0 bases; junction bases not matched to a gene: 7. The CDR3 sequence: CASTPRTGGATNEKLFF. CDR3 nucleotides: TGTGCCAGTACTCCCCGGACAGGGGGCGCAACTAATGAAAAACTGTTTTTT.

V usage is TRBV19 and J usage is TRBJ2-7; TRBD1 matches 10 bases. Unmatched junction bases numbered 6, after V lost 5 bases and J lost 2 bases. Per germline, CDR1 LNHDA and CDR2 SQIVND (reference sequence). CDR3 length equals 15 residues. The CDR3, as DNA: TGTGCCAGTAGTCCGGCCGGGACAGGGGCCTACGAGCAGTACTTC. Its protein product is CASSPAGTGAYEQYF.

The chain employs TRBV6-5 and TRBJ1-4; D gene ambiguous. Germline CDR1 and CDR2: MNHEY and SVGAGI. The CDR3 is 14 amino acids. Trimming cost V 2 bases and J 7 bases, with 11 bases left between them. CDR3 nucleotide sequence: TGTGCCAGCAGTTACACGGGTTTTTCTGAAAAACTGTTTTTT. This gives the protein CASSYTGFSEKLFF.

The table lists this clone with a count of one. The rearrangement uses TRBV5-6 and TRBJ1-2; D remains unclear. V was clipped by 4 bases and J by 2 bases, with 15 bases between them. Per germline, CDR1 SGHDT and CDR2 YYEEEE. The CDR3 consists of 15 residues. In DNA, the CDR3 is TGTGCCAGCAGCCTAGGTCGCGCCCGGAACTATGGCTACACCTTC. Translation gives CASSLGRARNYGYTF.

This chain's CDR3 is CAYLVSGAAFGYTF. DNA of the CDR3: TGTGCCTACCTTGTAAGCGGCGCAGCTTTTGGCTACACCTTC. J is TRBJ1-2 and V is TRBV5-4; unclear D gene. The CDR3 is made up of 14 amino acids. The germline V gene encodes CDR1 SGHNT and CDR2 YYREEE (reference sequence). V lost 10 bases to trimming and J lost 7 bases, with 23 bases between them.

The chain joins TRBV6-6 to TRBJ2-3; D ambiguous. Germline values: CDR1 MNHNY, CDR2 SVGAGI (reference sequence). This CDR3 region has 12 residues. V was cut by 5 bases and J by 4 bases, with 7 bases left in between. The DNA for the CDR3 is TGTGCCAGCAGTCCCGTATCAGATACGCAGTATTTT. Translated, it gives CASSPVSDTQYF.

V usage is TRBV2 and J usage is TRBJ1-6; D not certain. This CDR3 has 15 amino acids. V lost 6 bases and J 9 bases, leaving 18 bases between the germline ends. CDR1 and CDR2 from the germline V gene are SNHLY and FYNNEI. The CDR3 here is CASRHGTDSSSPLHF. The CDR3 nucleotides read TGTGCCAGCAGGCACGGCACAGATTCGAGTTCACCCCTCCACTTT.

V is TRBV30 and J is TRBJ1-1; D perhaps matches TRBD1 (5 bases). The CDR3 is 16 amino acids. Germline CDR1 reads GTSNPN; CDR2 reads SVGIG (reference sequence). Trimming removed 1 base at V and 1 base at J, with 16 bases between. The CDR3 reads CAWSGDSPGENTEAFF. CDR3 nucleotide sequence: TGTGCCTGGAGTGGGGACTCTCCTGGGGAGAACACTGAAGCTTTCTTT.